These T cell receptor beta chains were read from a single sample in a study of post-analysis software for immune sequencing data. TCRdb reprocessed the PCR reads via MiXCR and lists one record per CDR3 protein. This sample has around 700,000 distinct CDR3 sequences, with over 45% found just once. Sequenced material: blood. The receptor source for this set is a girl aged 2-9 years with multiple sclerosis. Each CDR3 is given with its conserved first and last residue. D genes are given only for firm matches. Not every row has a clone size; where given, it reads once, few, many or a size class.

cdr3_aa cdr3_nt clone_size v_call d_call j_call
CASSVQGSDTQYF TGTGCCAGCAGCGTACAGGGTTCAGATACGCAGTATTTT NA TRBV7-3 NA TRBJ2-3
CSVWTALILGYTF TGCAGCGTGTGGACAGCCTTGATCCTTGGCTACACCTTC NA TRBV29-1 NA TRBJ1-2
CASSQRLESNEQFF TGTGCCAGCAGCCAACGACTAGAATCTAATGAGCAGTTCTTC NA TRBV3-1 NA TRBJ2-1
CSVKVGSGDEQFF TGCAGCGTCAAGGTCGGGAGCGGCGATGAGCAGTTCTTC NA TRBV29-1 NA TRBJ2-1
CASSIVGPLPAGENIQYF TGTGCCAGTAGTATAGTTGGGCCACTCCCAGCCGGGGAAAACATTCAGTACTTC NA TRBV4-2 NA TRBJ2-4
CASSSPRTDGSPLHF TGTGCCAGCAGTTCACCTCGGACAGACGGTTCACCCCTCCACTTT NA TRBV27 NA TRBJ1-6
CASSFVFAKNIQYF TGTGCCAGCAGCTTCGTATTCGCCAAAAACATTCAGTACTTC NA TRBV7-8 NA TRBJ2-4
CASMRRAGLLYEQYF TGTGCCAGCATGAGACGGGCAGGGTTGCTTTACGAGCAGTACTTC NA TRBV27 NA TRBJ2-7
CASSDWAGGPTDTQYF TGTGCCAGCAGTGACTGGGCGGGAGGACCCACAGATACGCAGTATTTT few TRBV6-4 TRBD2 TRBJ2-3
CASRIRGAVADTQYF TGCGCCAGCAGAATTCGGGGGGCTGTAGCAGATACGCAGTATTTT once TRBV5-1 NA TRBJ2-3
CASGSLGVGEQFF TGCGCCAGCGGCTCCCTGGGGGTAGGGGAGCAGTTCTTC NA TRBV5-1 NA TRBJ2-1
CASSLSPGGEGETQYF TGTGCCAGCAGCTTATCGCCCGGGGGGGAGGGAGAGACCCAGTACTTC NA TRBV5-5 TRBD2 TRBJ2-5
CAISESAGTGIPGELFF TGTGCCATCAGTGAGTCAGCCGGGACAGGGATTCCCGGGGAGCTGTTTTTT NA TRBV10-3 TRBD1 TRBJ2-2
CSVASRSGYFVEQYF TGCAGCGTTGCCAGTCGGAGTGGATATTTTGTCGAGCAGTACTTC few TRBV29-1 NA TRBJ2-7
CASSFSGRGGEQYF TGTGCCAGCAGTTTCAGCGGGAGGGGCGGAGAGCAGTACTTC NA TRBV27 TRBD2 TRBJ2-7
CASSQDTSGSYNEQYF TGTGCCAGCAGCCAAGATACTAGCGGGAGCTACAATGAGCAGTACTTC NA TRBV3-1 TRBD2 TRBJ2-7
CASSQEWSTNYGYTF TGCGCCAGCAGCCAAGAATGGTCGACTAACTATGGCTACACCTTC once TRBV4-3 NA TRBJ1-2
CASRIFKRGNEQFF TGTGCCAGCAGAATCTTTAAGCGGGGCAATGAGCAGTTCTTC NA TRBV12-3/TRBV12-4 TRBD2 TRBJ2-1
CASIPKKRGGKQYF TGTGCCAGCATTCCGAAAAAGCGGGGGGGCAAGCAGTATTTT NA TRBV12-3/TRBV12-4 TRBD2 TRBJ2-3
CASSPAGPTEAFF TGTGCCAGCAGTCCTGCAGGTCCCACTGAAGCTTTCTTT NA TRBV28 NA TRBJ1-1
CASSFRAAYGYTF TGTGCCAGCAGTTTTAGGGCCGCCTATGGCTACACCTTC NA TRBV12-3/TRBV12-4 NA TRBJ1-2
CATSRDPQAGLNEQYF TGTGCCACCAGCAGAGATCCTCAAGCAGGGCTTAACGAGCAGTACTTC NA TRBV15 NA TRBJ2-7
CASSENPSGTGAYNEQFF TGTGCCAGCAGCGAAAATCCGTCAGGGACTGGTGCCTACAATGAGCAGTTCTTC NA TRBV27 NA TRBJ2-1
CASSLEQPYEQYF TGTGCCAGCAGCTTGGAACAGCCCTATGAGCAGTACTTC NA TRBV7-9 NA TRBJ2-7
CASSLAGVNQPQHF TGTGCCAGCAGTTTAGCGGGGGTCAATCAGCCCCAGCATTTT NA TRBV12-3/TRBV12-4 NA TRBJ1-5
CAIRKPGGYMVQYF TGTGCCATCAGGAAGCCGGGAGGGTATATGGTGCAGTACTTC few TRBV10-3 TRBD2 TRBJ2-7
CASSPGTGGDIFEQYF TGTGCCAGCTCACCGGGGACAGGGGGCGATATCTTCGAGCAGTACTTC NA TRBV18 TRBD1 TRBJ2-7
CASSRKRGVNLNEQFF TGTGCCAGCAGCCGGAAGCGGGGCGTGAATCTCAATGAGCAGTTCTTC NA TRBV7-2 TRBD2 TRBJ2-1
CASSLLPGTEYEQYF TGCGCCAGCAGCCTCCTTCCCGGGACAGAGTACGAGCAGTACTTC NA TRBV5-1 TRBD1 TRBJ2-7
CASSSSRDRVGRTEAFF TGTGCCAGCAGCTCGTCCCGGGACAGGGTGGGGAGGACTGAAGCTTTCTTT NA TRBV7-8 TRBD1 TRBJ1-1
CSAMSGSSYNEQFF TGCAGTGCTATGAGCGGTAGTTCCTACAATGAGCAGTTCTTC NA TRBV20-1 NA TRBJ2-1
CASSHEGAEAFF TGTGCCAGCAGCCATGAGGGGGCTGAAGCTTTCTTT NA TRBV3-1 NA TRBJ1-1
CASSKAGVPYNEQFF TGTGCCAGCAGCAAAGCGGGAGTCCCCTACAATGAGCAGTTCTTC NA TRBV9 TRBD2 TRBJ2-1
CASSPYPTGGRDYEQYF TGTGCCAGCAGTCCATACCCGACAGGGGGCAGGGACTACGAGCAGTACTTC NA TRBV6-6 TRBD1 TRBJ2-7
CASSYTPREQFF TGTGCCAGCAGTTACACCCCACGGGAGCAGTTCTTC NA TRBV12-3/TRBV12-4 NA TRBJ2-1
CSAGPGLAGGGEQFF TGCAGTGCCGGACCGGGACTAGCGGGAGGAGGGGAGCAGTTCTTC NA TRBV20-1 TRBD2 TRBJ2-1
CSAGTATYEQYF TGCAGTGCTGGGACTGCAACCTACGAGCAGTACTTC few TRBV20-1 NA TRBJ2-7
CASSEGGSLSTDTQYF TGTGCCAGCAGTGAAGGCGGGTCACTCAGCACAGATACGCAGTATTTT NA TRBV6-4 NA TRBJ2-3
CASSGTSGGRSTDTQYF TGTGCCAGCAGCGGGACTAGCGGGGGGCGAAGCACAGATACGCAGTATTTT once TRBV6-6 TRBD2 TRBJ2-3
CSAKEGSYNEQFF TGCAGTGCGAAGGAGGGCTCCTACAATGAGCAGTTCTTC few TRBV20-1 NA TRBJ2-1
CASSWMGEETQYF TGTGCCAGCAGCTGGATGGGGGAGGAGACCCAGTACTTC NA TRBV5-5 NA TRBJ2-5
CASSSPIGGSTDTQYF TGCGCCAGCAGCTCACCGATCGGGGGGTCCACAGATACGCAGTATTTT once TRBV4-1 TRBD2 TRBJ2-3
CASSEGLNVNEQFF TGTGCCAGCAGCGAGGGACTAAACGTCAATGAGCAGTTCTTC NA TRBV5-5 TRBD2 TRBJ2-1
CASSRDSGETQYF TGTGCCAGCAGCCGGGACAGTGGGGAGACCCAGTACTTC NA TRBV12-3/TRBV12-4 TRBD1 TRBJ2-5
CASSYLQGGLAETQYF TGTGCCAGCAGTTACTTGCAGGGGGGTTTAGCAGAGACCCAGTACTTC NA TRBV6-5 NA TRBJ2-5
CASSQDWGSGGAEGLTDTQYF TGTGCCAGCAGCCAAGATTGGGGTAGCGGGGGGGCGGAGGGTCTAACAGATACGCAGTATTTT NA TRBV4-2 TRBD2 TRBJ2-3
CASSLTQLGTSGSNEQFF TGTGCCAGCAGCTTAACCCAACTTGGGACTAGCGGGAGCAATGAGCAGTTCTTC many TRBV7-2 TRBD2 TRBJ2-1
CASTLPGGDTQYF TGTGCCAGCACCTTACCGGGCGGAGATACGCAGTATTTT NA TRBV7-2 NA TRBJ2-3
CASSQIAGDETQYF TGTGCCAGCAGCCAAATAGCGGGAGATGAGACCCAGTACTTC NA TRBV14 TRBD2 TRBJ2-5
CASSPDGPKINLYF TGTGCCAGCAGCCCAGATGGACCAAAAATTAATTTGTACTTC NA TRBV3-1 NA TRBJ2-7
CASSLSGRSGRMNEQYF TGTGCCAGCAGCTTATCCGGTCGAAGCGGGAGAATGAATGAGCAGTACTTC NA TRBV11-3 TRBD2 TRBJ2-5
CASSAGTSGYNERFF TGTGCCAGCAGCGCCGGGACTAGCGGTTACAATGAGCGGTTCTTC once TRBV9 TRBD2 TRBJ2-1
CASSTSSGGGREAQYF TGTGCCAGCAGTACCAGTAGCGGGGGGGGTCGTGAGGCCCAGTACTTC NA TRBV12-3/TRBV12-4 TRBD2 TRBJ2-5
CASSLKGLLAYEQYF TGTGCCAGCAGTTTAAAGGGACTACTCGCCTACGAGCAGTACTTC NA TRBV27 TRBD2 TRBJ2-7
CASSQGSPNTQYF TGTGCCAGTAGCCAAGGGAGCCCCAATACGCAGTATTTT NA TRBV14 NA TRBJ2-3
CSAPGTNRYEQYF TGCAGTGCGCCCGGGACTAACCGCTACGAGCAGTACTTC NA TRBV20-1 TRBD2 TRBJ2-7
CASSLNGAGDTQYF TGTGCCAGCTCCCTCAACGGGGCAGGAGATACGCAGTATTTT NA TRBV7-2 NA TRBJ2-3
CASSQIPQGNEQFF TGTGCCAGCAGTCAGATCCCGCAGGGCAATGAGCAGTTCTTC few TRBV7-9 NA TRBJ2-1
CSARDQDPSDTQYF TGCAGTGCTAGAGATCAGGATCCTTCAGATACGCAGTATTTT NA TRBV20-1 NA TRBJ2-3